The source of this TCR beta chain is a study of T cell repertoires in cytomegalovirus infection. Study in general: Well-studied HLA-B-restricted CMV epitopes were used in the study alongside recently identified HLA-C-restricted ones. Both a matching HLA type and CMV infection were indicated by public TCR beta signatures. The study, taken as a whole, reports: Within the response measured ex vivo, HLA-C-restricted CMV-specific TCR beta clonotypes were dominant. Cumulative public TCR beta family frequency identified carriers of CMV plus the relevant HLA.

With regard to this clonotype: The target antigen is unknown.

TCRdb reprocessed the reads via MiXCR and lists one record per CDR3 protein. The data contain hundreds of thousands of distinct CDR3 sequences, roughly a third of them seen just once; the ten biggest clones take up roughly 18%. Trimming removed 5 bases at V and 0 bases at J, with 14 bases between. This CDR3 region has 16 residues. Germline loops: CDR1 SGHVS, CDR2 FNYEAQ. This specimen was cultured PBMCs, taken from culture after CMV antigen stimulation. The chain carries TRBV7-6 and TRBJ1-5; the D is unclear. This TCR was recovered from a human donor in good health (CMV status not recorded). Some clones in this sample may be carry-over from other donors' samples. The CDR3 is CASSHPGPNSNQPQHF. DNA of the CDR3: TGTGCCAGCAGCCACCCGGGTCCTAATAGCAATCAGCCCCAGCATTTT.